These 23 T cell receptor beta chains were sequenced from one sample in a study of T-cell reconstitution after alpha-beta-depleted transplantation in children. Preparation of the TCRbeta library used unique molecular identifiers. TCRdb itself ran the PCR reads through MiXCR, one entry per CDR3 protein. Among 280,000 or so distinct CDR3 sequences, 11% were seen once, and the ten largest hold about a quarter. Here the sequenced sample was peripheral blood, taken 180 days after TCRalphabeta/CD19-depleted stem cell transplant. All receptors come from a male patient between 2 and 9 years old who had a stem cell transplant for chronic granulomatous disease, so the T cells may come from the graft donor.

The chain has TRBV19 and TRBJ1-1; no firm D call. V was pared by 5 bases and J by 4 bases, with 17 bases between. Germline lookup yields CDR1 LNHDA and CDR2 SQIVND (reference sequence). CDR3 length: 15 residues. The CDR3 DNA is TGTGCCAGTAGTGGACCGGAAAGGGCCGTCACTGAAGCTTTCTTT. Its translation: CASSGPERAVTEAFF.

The table lists this clonotype with many counts. The chain is built from TRBV6-1 and TRBJ2-3; D is perhaps TRBD2 (6 bases). The ends were cut back, 0 bases at V and 5 bases at J, with 15 bases in the middle. The CDR3 is made up of 16 amino acids. CDR1 and CDR2 from the germline V gene are MNHNS and SASEGT. CDR3 sequence reads: CASSEAAGGAGDTQYF. The DNA of the CDR3 is TGTGCCAGCAGTGAAGCGGCCGGCGGGGCTGGAGATACGCAGTATTTT.

Ten or more counts support this clonotype. The J gene is TRBJ2-1, the V gene TRBV5-5; TRBD1 aligns across 8 bases. V lost 4 bases and J lost 7; bases outside the gene matches: 10. Germline CDR1 and CDR2: SGHKS and YYEKEE (reference sequence). The CDR3 contains 15 residues. CDR3 coding DNA: TGTGCCAGCAGCCACTTACAGGGGGTCGGTAATGAGCAGTTCTTC. It specifies CASSHLQGVGNEQFF.

This clonotype was counted once. This may arise from a read error, as a much more abundant clone is one base away. The rearrangement links TRBV15 to TRBJ2-6; maybe TRBD1 (6 bases). CDR3 length: 17 residues. Germline V gives CDR1 LNHNV, CDR2 YYDKDF (reference sequence). The CDR3 region is CATSRDWGPAGADVLTF. The CDR3 DNA follows: TGTGCCACCAGCAGAGATTGGGGGCCGGCTGGGGCCGACGTCCTGACTTTC. Full variable domain (rest looked up from reference TRBV15 and TRBJ2-6): DAMVIQNPRYQVTQFGKPVTLSCSQTLNHNVMYWYQQKSSQAPKLLFHYYDKDFNNEADTPDNFQSRRPNTSFCFLDIRSPGLGDTAMYLCATSRDWGPAGADVLTFGAGSRLTVL.

This clonotype occurred many times. The chain couples TRBV7-2 to TRBJ2-5; 8 bases are shared with TRBD1. The trim removed 5 bases at V and 2 bases at J, leaving 4 bases unmatched. The CDR3 sequence is 14 residues long. Germline loops: CDR1 SGHTA, CDR2 FQGNSA. CDR3 coding DNA: TGTGCCAGCAGCCGAACAGGGGGGCAAGAGACCCAGTACTTC. This sequence encodes CASSRTGGQETQYF.

This clonotype was counted ten times or more. V and J are TRBV4-3 and TRBJ2-5; D is tentatively TRBD1 or TRBD2 (5 bases each). Germline V lookup: CDR1 LGHNA, CDR2 YSLEER. V lost 3 bases and J 5 bases, leaving 16 bases between the germline ends. The CDR3 sequence is 15 residues long. Written as DNA, the CDR3 is TGCGCCAGCAGCCAGGGACGAGGGGCGCAGGAGACCCAGTACTTC. Protein: CASSQGRGAQETQYF.

This clonotype appeared many times. The genes are TRBV14 and TRBJ2-1; no clear D. V lost 3 bases to trimming and J lost 10 bases, with 13 bases between them. Germline-derived CDR1 and CDR2 are SGHDN and FVKESK. The CDR3 length is 13 residues. The DNA of the CDR3 is TGTGCCAGCAGCCAGGGTCTTGGACGGGAGCAGTTCTTC. It codes for CASSQGLGREQFF.

This clonotype was detected many times. The chain combines TRBV5-5 with TRBJ1-6, with D maybe TRBD1 (5 bases). V lost 3 bases and J 0 bases, leaving 10 bases between the germline ends. The CDR3 runs 16 residues. The V gene's germline CDR1 is SGHKS and CDR2 YYEKEE (reference sequence). The CDR3 region is CASSWEGSSYNSPLHF. The CDR3, as DNA: TGTGCCAGCAGCTGGGAGGGGAGCTCCTATAATTCACCCCTCCACTTT.

This clonotype was seen repeatedly, ten times or more. V is TRBV10-3 and J is TRBJ2-3; the match to TRBD1 covers 8 bases. Germline loops: CDR1 ENHRY, CDR2 SYGVKD. V shed 6 bases and J 2 bases; nucleotides not matched to a gene: 4. The CDR3 is 14 amino acids. CDR3 sequence: CAIRPGQDTDTQYF. CDR3 bases: TGTGCCATCAGGCCGGGACAGGACACAGATACGCAGTATTTT.

In its sample, this clonotype was seen a few times. The chain carries TRBV6-2 or TRBV6-3 and TRBJ1-1; D remains ambiguous. V dropped 3 bases and J dropped 1 base, with 12 bases sitting between them. Germline loops: CDR1 MNHEY, CDR2 SVGEGT. The CDR3 runs 15 residues. CDR3 protein: CASSYFPWQNTEAFF. For the CDR3, the DNA is TGTGCCAGCAGTTATTTTCCGTGGCAGAACACTGAAGCTTTCTTT.

This clonotype has a count of ten or more. The chain couples TRBV5-1 to TRBJ2-5; D perhaps matches TRBD1 (5 bases). Looked up from germline, CDR1 is SGHRS and CDR2 is YFSETQ. The CDR3 runs to 15 residues. With 2 bases removed from V and 1 base from J, the gap between germline ends came to 12 bases. This chain's CDR3 is CASSFRTPLQETQYF. The CDR3 DNA reads TGCGCCAGCAGCTTCCGGACACCCCTCCAAGAGACCCAGTACTTC.

In this sample, this clonotype turned up many times. The chain couples TRBV12-3 or TRBV12-4 to TRBJ2-5; 7 bases align to TRBD2. The CDR3 spans 15 residues. V gave up 4 bases and J gave up 1 base; unmatched junction bases: 6. As DNA, the CDR3 is TGTGCCAGCAGTTCCCCCCGCGGGGGCCAAGAGACCCAGTACTTC. This sequence encodes CASSSPRGGQETQYF.

In this sample, this clonotype turned up many times. This rearrangement joins TRBV12-3 or TRBV12-4 to TRBJ2-7; a weak D match, TRBD2 (6 bases). The CDR3 runs 12 residues. The V end was cut by 6 bases, the J end by 12 bases, with 18 bases between. The CDR3 bases are TGTGCCAGCAGCATCGGGACTGGAGCCGGGTACTTC. Its translation: CASSIGTGAGYF.

This clonotype was found a few times. The chain couples TRBV3-1 to TRBJ2-1; D is uncertain. Trimming removed 1 base at V and 6 bases at J, with 10 bases between. Germline V CDR1 and CDR2: LGHDT, YNNKEL (reference sequence). There are 14 residues in the CDR3. CDR3 DNA: TGTGCCAGCAGCCAAGCCCCGGGCGGCAATGAGCAGTTCTTC. It translates to CASSQAPGGNEQFF.

This clonotype was detected many times. This chain connects TRBV27 to TRBJ2-1; D is uncertain. Germline CDR1 and CDR2: MNHEY and SMNVEV (reference sequence). V was pared by 3 bases and J by 5 bases, with 14 bases between. This CDR3 is built from 15 residues. The CDR3 loop is CASSLVDAWDNEQFF. The CDR3 nucleotides are TGTGCCAGCAGTTTGGTAGATGCTTGGGACAATGAGCAGTTCTTC.

This clonotype was picked up many times. The chain carries TRBV20-1 and TRBJ2-5; D may be TRBD1 or TRBD2 (6 bases each). This CDR3 is built from 13 residues. Deletions cut 4 bases from V and 5 bases from J, with 14 bases between. Germline V gene sequence: CDR1 DFQATT, CDR2 SNEGSKA (reference sequence). The chain's CDR3 is CSATFRGLETQYF. CDR3 nucleotides: TGCAGTGCTACCTTCCGGGGGCTGGAGACCCAGTACTTC.

The sample holds many counts of this clonotype. The chain has TRBV29-1 and TRBJ2-1; D is ambiguous. Germline V gives CDR1 SQVTM, CDR2 ANQGSEA. CDR3 size: 17 residues. Trimming stripped 0 bases from V and 6 bases from J, with 21 bases between. The CDR3 region is CSVEEVWAGAVPNEQFF. The CDR3 DNA reads TGCAGCGTTGAAGAGGTTTGGGCCGGCGCAGTACCCAATGAGCAGTTCTTC.

This clonotype was seen a few times. V and J are TRBV7-9 and TRBJ2-6; D unresolved. The ends were cut back, 1 base at V and 0 bases at J, with 4 bases in the middle. Germline CDR1 SEHNR, CDR2 FQNEAQ (reference sequence). CDR3 size: 15 residues. The CDR3 nucleotides read TGTGCCAGCAGCTTAGGAATCTCTGGGGCCAACGTCCTGACTTTC. This encodes CASSLGISGANVLTF.

This clonotype has ten or more counts. The gene calls are TRBV4-3 and TRBJ2-5; 7 bases are shared with TRBD2. The germline gives CDR1 LGHNA, CDR2 YSLEER. The CDR3 has 15 residues. Trimming at V came to 4 bases and at J to 0 bases, leaving 5 bases not matched to a gene. The CDR3 here is CASSLVGGDQETQYF. In nucleotides, the CDR3 is TGCGCCAGCAGCCTCGTGGGGGGGGACCAAGAGACCCAGTACTTC.

With respect to this clonotype: A read error is possible here, since a much larger clone lies one base away. The CDR3 does not close with the conserved phenylalanine or tryptophan, likely indicating a read error. V gene TRBV27 combines with J gene TRBJ2-2; D may be TRBD2 (6 bases). Deletions cut 3 bases from V and 9 bases from J, with 14 bases between. Germline V CDR1 and CDR2: MNHEY, SMNVEV (reference sequence). CDR3 size: 14 residues. The CDR3 DNA sequence: TGTGCCAGCAGTTTTGAGGTGCGGGGAAGGGAGCTGTTTTCT. Amino acid sequence: CASSFEVRGRELFS.

This clonotype was seen many times. This chain connects TRBV12-3 or TRBV12-4 to TRBJ2-1; D call uncertain. V lost 1 base and J 15 bases, leaving 13 bases between the germline ends. The CDR3 has 12 amino acids. CDR3 in DNA: TGTGCCAGCAGTTTAGTGGATGGGTCCTCGTTCTTC. Translated: CASSLVDGSSFF.

This clonotype has ten or more counts. The chain combines TRBV11-2 with TRBJ2-5, with 8 bases aligning to TRBD2. The CDR3 totals 15 residues. Per germline, CDR1 SGHAT and CDR2 FQNNGV. V gave up 2 bases and J gave up 5 bases; unmatched junction bases: 7. CDR3 in DNA: TGTGCCAGCAGCTTATCGGGGGGGCGGCTGGAGACCCAGTACTTC. Encoded protein: CASSLSGGRLETQYF.

At least ten counts were recorded for this clonotype. The chain joins TRBV7-6 to TRBJ2-3; 14 nucleotides align to TRBD2. CDR3 length equals 21 residues. Germline V lookup: CDR1 SGHVS, CDR2 FNYEAQ. V dropped 1 base and J dropped 1; count of bases not matched to a gene: 13. CDR3: CASSLVPHGTSGRGGTDTQYF. The DNA of the CDR3 is TGTGCCAGCAGCTTAGTACCACATGGGACTAGCGGGAGAGGGGGCACAGATACGCAGTATTTT.